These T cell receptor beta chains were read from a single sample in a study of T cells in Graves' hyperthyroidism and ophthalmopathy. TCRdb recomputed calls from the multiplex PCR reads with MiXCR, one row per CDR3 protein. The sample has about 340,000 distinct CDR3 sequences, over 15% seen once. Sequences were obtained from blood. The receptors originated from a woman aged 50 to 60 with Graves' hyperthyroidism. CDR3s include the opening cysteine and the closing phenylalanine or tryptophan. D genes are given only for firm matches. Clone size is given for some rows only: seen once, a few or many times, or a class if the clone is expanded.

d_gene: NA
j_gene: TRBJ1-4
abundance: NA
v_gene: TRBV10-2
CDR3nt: TGCGCCAGCAGTGAGCAACCTCGATACAGTTCCGGGGGGGAAAAACTGTTTTTT
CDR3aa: CASSEQPRYSSGGEKLFF

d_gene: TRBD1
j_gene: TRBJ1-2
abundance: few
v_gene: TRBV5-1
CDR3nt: TGCGCCAGCAGCTTTGCGGAGGACAGGGGCACCCTTAACTATGGCTACACCTTC
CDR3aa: CASSFAEDRGTLNYGYTF

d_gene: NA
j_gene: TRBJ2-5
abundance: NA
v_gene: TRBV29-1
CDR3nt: TGCAGCGTACTTACAACTGGGGGGCCAGAGACCCAGTACTTC
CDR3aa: CSVLTTGGPETQYF

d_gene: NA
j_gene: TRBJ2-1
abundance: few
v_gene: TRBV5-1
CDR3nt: TGCGCCAGCAGCTTGGTCGGCGGGGCAGGTAATGAGCAGTTCTTC
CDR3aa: CASSLVGGAGNEQFF

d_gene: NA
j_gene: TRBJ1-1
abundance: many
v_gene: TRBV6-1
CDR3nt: TGTGCCAGCAGTGTTGGGCAGGGAGGGACTGAAGCTTTCTTT
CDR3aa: CASSVGQGGTEAFF

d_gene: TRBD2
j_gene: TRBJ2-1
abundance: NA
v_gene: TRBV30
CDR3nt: TGTGCCTGGAGTGTACAGGCTAGCGGGGGGTTCGATGAGCAGTTCTTC
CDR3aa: CAWSVQASGGFDEQFF

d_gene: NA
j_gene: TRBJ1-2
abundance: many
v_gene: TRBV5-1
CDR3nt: TGCGCCAGCAGCTTGGTGGAAGTGGATGGCTACACCTTC
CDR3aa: CASSLVEVDGYTF

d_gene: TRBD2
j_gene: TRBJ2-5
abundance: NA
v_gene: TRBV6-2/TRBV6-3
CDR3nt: TGTGCCAGCAGACTACTAGCGGGGGTTTTAGAGACCCAGTACTTC
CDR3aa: CASRLLAGVLETQYF

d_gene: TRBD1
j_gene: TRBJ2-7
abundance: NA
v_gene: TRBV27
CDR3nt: TGTGCCAGCAGTTCGGGACAGGGCAGGTACGAGCAGTACTTC
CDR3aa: CASSSGQGRYEQYF

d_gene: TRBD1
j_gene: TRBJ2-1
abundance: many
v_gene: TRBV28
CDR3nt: TGTGCCAGCAGTTTATGGGGACAGGTTGACAATGAGCAGTTCTTC
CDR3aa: CASSLWGQVDNEQFF

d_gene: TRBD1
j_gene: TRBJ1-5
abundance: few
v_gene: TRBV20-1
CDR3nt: TGCAGTGCCAGGACAGGGATTAGCAATCAGCCCCAGCATTTT
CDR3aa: CSARTGISNQPQHF

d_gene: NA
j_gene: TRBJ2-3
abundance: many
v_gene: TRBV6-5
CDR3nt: TGTGCCAGCAGTTACTCCCCGGCGGGGCTCAGCACAGATACGCAGTATTTT
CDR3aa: CASSYSPAGLSTDTQYF

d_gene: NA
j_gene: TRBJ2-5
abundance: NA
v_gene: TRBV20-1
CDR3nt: TGCAGTGCTAGAGTCCCCAGCATAAGCTGGGAGACCCAGTACTTC
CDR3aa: CSARVPSISWETQYF

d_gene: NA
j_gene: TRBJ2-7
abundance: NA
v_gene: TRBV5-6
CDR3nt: TGTGCCAGCAGCCCGGCCGGGGGCACGGCCTACGAGCAGTACTTC
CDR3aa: CASSPAGGTAYEQYF

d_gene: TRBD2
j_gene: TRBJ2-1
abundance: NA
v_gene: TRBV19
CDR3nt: TGTGCCAGTAAAAACCCGGGACTAGCGGGATGGGACAATGAGCAGTTCTTC
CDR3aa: CASKNPGLAGWDNEQFF

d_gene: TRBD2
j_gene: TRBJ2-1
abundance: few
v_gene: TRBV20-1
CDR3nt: TGCAGTGCTAGAGATTCCTACGGGGGGGGGTACAATGAGCAGTTCTTC
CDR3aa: CSARDSYGGGYNEQFF

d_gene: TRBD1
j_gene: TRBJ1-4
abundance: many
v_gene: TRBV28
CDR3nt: TGTGCCAGCAGTATCCAGGGGGCGGCTAATGAAAAACTGTTTTTT
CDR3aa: CASSIQGAANEKLFF

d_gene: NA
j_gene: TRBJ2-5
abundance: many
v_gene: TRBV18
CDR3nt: TGTGCCAGCTCACCAGTGGAGACAGTACTGTACCAAGAGACCCAGTACTTC
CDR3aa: CASSPVETVLYQETQYF

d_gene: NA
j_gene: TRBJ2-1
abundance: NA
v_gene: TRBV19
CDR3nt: TGTGCCAGTAGTATAGATGGGGGACTTCTTAGGGGGTCCTACAATGAGCAGTTCTTC
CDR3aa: CASSIDGGLLRGSYNEQFF

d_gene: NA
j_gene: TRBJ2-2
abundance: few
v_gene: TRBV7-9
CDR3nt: TGTGCCAGCAGCCCTGGGGGGAACACCGGGGAGCTGTTTTTT
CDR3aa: CASSPGGNTGELFF

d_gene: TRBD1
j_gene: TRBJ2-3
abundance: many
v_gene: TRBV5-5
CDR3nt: TGTGCCAGCAGCTTGACCGGGACAGGGGGAAACTTGGCAGATACGCAGTATTTT
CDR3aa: CASSLTGTGGNLADTQYF

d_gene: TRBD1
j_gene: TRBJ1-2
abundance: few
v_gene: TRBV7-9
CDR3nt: TGTGCCAGCAGCTTCTCACAGGGGGCCCCGTATGGCTACACCTTC
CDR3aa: CASSFSQGAPYGYTF

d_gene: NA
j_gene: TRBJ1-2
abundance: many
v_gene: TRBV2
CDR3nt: TGTGCCAGCAGTGAACGGCAGATCTATGGCTACACCTTC
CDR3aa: CASSERQIYGYTF

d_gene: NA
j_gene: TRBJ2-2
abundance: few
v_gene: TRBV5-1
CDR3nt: TGCGCCAGCAGCGGCTACAGGGAAACCGGGGAGCTGTTTTTT
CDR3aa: CASSGYRETGELFF

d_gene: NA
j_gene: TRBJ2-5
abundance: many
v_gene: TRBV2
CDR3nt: TGTGCCAGCAGAAAGGGAGAGGAGACCCAGTACTTC
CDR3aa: CASRKGEETQYF

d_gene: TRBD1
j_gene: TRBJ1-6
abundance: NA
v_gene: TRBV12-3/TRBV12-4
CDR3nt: TGTGCCAGCAGTTTCGGGACAGGGTATCTTTCACCCCTCCACTTT
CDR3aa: CASSFGTGYLSPLHF

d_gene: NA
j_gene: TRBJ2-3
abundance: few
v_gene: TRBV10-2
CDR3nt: TGCGCCAGCAGTGAGCTCGGGACAACTAGCACAGATACGCAGTATTTT
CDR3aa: CASSELGTTSTDTQYF

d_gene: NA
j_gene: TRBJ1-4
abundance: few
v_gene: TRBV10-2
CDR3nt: TGCGCCAGCAGTGATCCCGGGACGAACAATGAAAAACTGTTTTTT
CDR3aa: CASSDPGTNNEKLFF

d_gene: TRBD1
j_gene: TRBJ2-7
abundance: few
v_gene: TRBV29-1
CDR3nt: TGCAGCGTATTGGACAGGGGAATTTACGAGCAGTACTTC
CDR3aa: CSVLDRGIYEQYF

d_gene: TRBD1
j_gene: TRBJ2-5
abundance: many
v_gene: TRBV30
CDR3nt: TGTGCCTGGAGTCCAGACAGGGGAGAGACCCAGTACTTC
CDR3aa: CAWSPDRGETQYF

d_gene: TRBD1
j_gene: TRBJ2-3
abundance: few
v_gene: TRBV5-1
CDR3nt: TGCGCCAGCAGCTTGGAGGACAGGGCTTCTGATACGCAGTATTTT
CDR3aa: CASSLEDRASDTQYF

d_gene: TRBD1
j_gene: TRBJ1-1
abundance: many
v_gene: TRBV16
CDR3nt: TGTGCCAGCAGCCAAATAGAGGGACAGGGAAACACTGAAGCTTTCTTT
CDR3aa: CASSQIEGQGNTEAFF

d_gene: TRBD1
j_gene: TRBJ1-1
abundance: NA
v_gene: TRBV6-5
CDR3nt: TGTGCCAGCAGTTACTCGTTTCGGACAGGGAGGGGATACACTGAAGCTTTCTTT
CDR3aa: CASSYSFRTGRGYTEAFF

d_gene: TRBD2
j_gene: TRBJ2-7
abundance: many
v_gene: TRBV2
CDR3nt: TGTGCCAGCAGTGAGAGGCCTAGCGGAACCTACGAGCAGTACTTC
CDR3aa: CASSERPSGTYEQYF

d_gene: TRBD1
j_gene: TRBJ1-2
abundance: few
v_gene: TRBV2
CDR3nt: TGTGCCAGCAGGGACAACCCGGGACAGAACTATGGCTACACCTTC
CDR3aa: CASRDNPGQNYGYTF

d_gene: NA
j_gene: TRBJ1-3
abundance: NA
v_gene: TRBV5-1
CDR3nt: TGCGCCAGCAGCCTCGGCGGCGGGAGCTCTGGAAACACCATATATTTT
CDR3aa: CASSLGGGSSGNTIYF

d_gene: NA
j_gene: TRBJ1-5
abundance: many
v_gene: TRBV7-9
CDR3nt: TGTGCCAGCAGCCGACCCAATCAGCCCCAGCATTTT
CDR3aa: CASSRPNQPQHF

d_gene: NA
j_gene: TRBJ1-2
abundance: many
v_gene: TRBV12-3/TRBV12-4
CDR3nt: TGTGCCAGCAGTTTCTTTCAGGGGCGAGGAGGTGGCTACACCTTC
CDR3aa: CASSFFQGRGGGYTF

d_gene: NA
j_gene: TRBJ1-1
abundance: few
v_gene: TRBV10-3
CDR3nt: TGTGCCATCAGCTCAGACAGTAGTGAAGCTTTCTTT
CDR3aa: CAISSDSSEAFF

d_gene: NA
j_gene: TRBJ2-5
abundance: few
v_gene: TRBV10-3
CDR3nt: TGTGCCATCGGGTCCTTAGAGACCCAGTACTTC
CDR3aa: CAIGSLETQYF

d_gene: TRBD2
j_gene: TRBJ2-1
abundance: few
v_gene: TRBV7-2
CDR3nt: TGTGCCAGCAACCTCGGGGGGGGGGGGGCCTCGAATGAGCAGTTCTTC
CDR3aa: CASNLGGGGASNEQFF

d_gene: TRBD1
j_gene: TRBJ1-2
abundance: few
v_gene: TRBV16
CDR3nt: TGTGCCAGCAGCCGTGGGGGGACAGGAGTCGGCTACACCTTC
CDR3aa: CASSRGGTGVGYTF

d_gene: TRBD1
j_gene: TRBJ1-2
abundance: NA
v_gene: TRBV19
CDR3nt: TGTGCCAGTAGTAAAACAAACCCGGCCGGGACAGGGAATGGCTACACCTTC
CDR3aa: CASSKTNPAGTGNGYTF